The next 10 T cell receptor beta chains were all read from a single sample in a study of control samples from healthy donors and cancer patients. Here immunoSEQ multiplex PCR was the method, and the copy in TCRdb shows in-frame clones only, minus some. The data show about 110,000 clones, with roughly 90% seen just once and 3.7% held by the top ten. The sample consisted of PBMCs. The receptor source for this set is a woman aged 55-75 years with lung cancer.

V is TRBV5-1 and J is TRBJ1-2; 7 nucleotides match TRBD1. The germline gives CDR1 SGHRS, CDR2 YFSETQ. V shed 0 bases and J 5 bases; nucleotides not matched to a gene: 4. The CDR3 is 14 residues long. CDR3: CASSLEQGGYGYTF. The CDR3 bases are TGCGCCAGCAGCTTGGAGCAGGGGGGGTATGGCTACACCTTC.

This chain links TRBV30 with TRBJ1-5; 10 bases align to TRBD1. The CDR3 spans 14 residues. V lost 1 base to trimming and J lost 7 bases; unmatched junction nucleotides: 4. Germline-derived CDR1 and CDR2 are GTSNPN and SVGIG (reference sequence). In DNA form, the CDR3 reads TGTGCCTGGAGTGGACAGGGGGCTCTGCAGCCCCAGCATTTT. It translates to CAWSGQGALQPQHF.

The genes are TRBV18 and TRBJ1-2; 8 bases map to TRBD1. CDR1 is KGHSH and CDR2 is LQKENI in the germline V gene. The CDR3 loop spans 14 amino acids. V trimming: 1 base; J trimming: 3 bases; junction bases outside the gene matches: 1. CDR3 in amino acids: CASSPQDRDYGYTF. Written as DNA, the CDR3 is TGTGCCAGCTCACCACAGGACAGGGACTATGGCTACACCTTC. The full variable domain, its missing parts supplied by reference TRBV18 and TRBJ1-2, is NAGVMQNPRHLVRRRGQEARLRCSPMKGHSHVYWYRQLPEEGLKFMVYLQKENIIDESGMPKERFSAEFPKEGPSILRIQQVVRGDSAAYFCASSPQDRDYGYTFGSGTRLTVV.

The gene calls are TRBV5-6 and TRBJ2-3, with D possibly TRBD1 on 6 matching bases. The germline V and J ends were trimmed by 4 bases and 2 bases, with 14 bases remaining between them. CDR3 length: 15 residues. Per germline, CDR1 SGHDT and CDR2 YYEEEE. The CDR3 here is CASSPWTDYTDTQYF. CDR3 nucleotide sequence: TGTGCCAGCAGCCCCTGGACAGACTACACAGATACGCAGTATTTT.

This CDR3 is CASSLAGGQETQYF. The CDR3 DNA reads as TGTGCCAGCAGCTTAGCGGGGGGGCAAGAGACCCAGTACTTC. The chain carries TRBV7-2 and TRBJ2-5, with 7 bases lining up with TRBD2. V was clipped by 0 bases and J by 2 bases; unmatched bases: 0. Looked up from germline, CDR1 is SGHTA and CDR2 is FQGNSA. CDR3 size: 14 residues.

V usage is TRBV5-1 and J usage is TRBJ2-1, with 8 bases that match TRBD2. This CDR3 has 15 residues. CDR1 SGHRS and CDR2 YFSETQ come from the germline V gene. Germline trimming cut 6 bases from V and 2 bases from J; bases unmatched to any gene: 7. CDR3 sequence reads: CASNLGGGTYNEQFF. The CDR3 DNA reads as TGCGCCAGCAATTTGGGCGGGGGGACCTACAATGAGCAGTTCTTC.

This sequence joins TRBV9 and TRBJ2-3; the match to TRBD2 covers 8 bases. V shed 0 bases and J 0 bases; nucleotides not matched to a gene: 6. The CDR3 is 17 residues long. CDR1 SGDLS and CDR2 YYNGEE come from the germline V gene. The CDR3 bases are TGTGCCAGCAGCGTAGCGAGTGCTAGCGGGAGCACAGATACGCAGTATTTT. It codes for CASSVASASGSTDTQYF.

V usage is TRBV3-1 (or the pseudogene TRBV3-2) and J usage is TRBJ2-7; D is undetermined. The V and J ends lost 0 bases and 8 bases respectively, with 8 bases between them. This CDR3 has 12 amino acids. The germline gives CDR1 LGHDT, CDR2 YNNKEL (reference sequence). CDR3 in DNA: TGTGCCAGCAGCCAAGACCCGATCAAGCAGTACTTC. Its translation: CASSQDPIKQYF.

The genes are TRBV4-1 and TRBJ1-2; TRBD1 might be the D (5 bases). V was trimmed by 1 base and J by 2 bases, leaving 8 bases between them. The germline V gene has CDR1 MGHRA and CDR2 YSYEKL. CDR3 length equals 14 residues. CDR3 DNA sequence: TGCGCCAGCAGCCAAGTGGGGACCAACTATGGCTACACCTTC. This gives the protein CASSQVGTNYGYTF.

V usage is TRBV10-3 and J usage is TRBJ2-7; D gene ambiguous. This CDR3 comprises 15 residues. Germline CDR1 is ENHRY and CDR2 is SYGVKD. Trimming took 2 bases from V and 3 from J, leaving 14 bases between them. The CDR3 coding sequence is TGTGCCATCAGTGAGGGACCCTACCAAAACTACGAGCAGTACTTC. Its translation: CAISEGPYQNYEQYF.